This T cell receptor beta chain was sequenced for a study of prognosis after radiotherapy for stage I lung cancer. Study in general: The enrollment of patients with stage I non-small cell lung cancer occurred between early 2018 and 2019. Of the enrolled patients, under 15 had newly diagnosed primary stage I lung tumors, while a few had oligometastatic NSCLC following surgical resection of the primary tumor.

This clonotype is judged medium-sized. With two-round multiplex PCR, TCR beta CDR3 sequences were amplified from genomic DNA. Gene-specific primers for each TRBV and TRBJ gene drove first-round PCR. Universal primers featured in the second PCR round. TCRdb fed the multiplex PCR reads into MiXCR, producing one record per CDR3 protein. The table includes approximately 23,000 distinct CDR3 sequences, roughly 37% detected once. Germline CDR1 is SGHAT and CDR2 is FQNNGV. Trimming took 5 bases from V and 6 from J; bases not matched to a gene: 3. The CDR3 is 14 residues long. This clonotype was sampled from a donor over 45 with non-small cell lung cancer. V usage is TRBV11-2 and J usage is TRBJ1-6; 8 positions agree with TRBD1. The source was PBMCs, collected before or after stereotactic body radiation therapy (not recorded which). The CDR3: CASSIDRGNSPLHF. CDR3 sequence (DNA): TGTGCCAGCAGCATCGACAGGGGTAATTCACCCCTCCACTTT. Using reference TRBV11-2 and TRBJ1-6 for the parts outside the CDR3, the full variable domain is EAGVAQSPRYKIIEKRQSVAFWCNPISGHATLYWYQQILGQGPKLLIQFQNNGVVDDSQLPKDRFSAERLKGVDSTLKIQPAKLEDSAVYLCASSIDRGNSPLHFGNGTRLTVT.